The 30 T cell receptor beta chains presented below share a single source sample, sequenced in a study of cytomegalovirus exposure and HLA in healthy donors. PCR employed 60 Vbeta and 13 Jbeta primers. Method: immunoSEQ multiplex PCR; TCRdb's copy keeps in-frame clones and lacks some. The table shows fewer than 200,000 clones, with roughly 85% occurring only once. Sequenced material: PBMCs. These receptor sequences come from a man in his forties in good health and CMV-seronegative.

The V call is TRBV19, the J call TRBJ2-7, with 9 nucleotides matching TRBD1. From germline, CDR1 is LNHDA and CDR2 SQIVND (reference sequence). The CDR3 has 18 residues. Losses at the gene ends were 3 bases for V and 4 bases for J; bases not matched to a gene: 16. The CDR3 bases are TGTGCCAGTAGTATGTACGGTCGTATGGGGACAGGGTCGTACGAGCAGTACTTC. Amino acid sequence: CASSMYGRMGTGSYEQYF.

The chain couples TRBV20-1 to TRBJ2-1, with TRBD2 as a possible D gene (6 bases). V shed 6 bases and J shed 6 bases, with 9 bases lying between them. The CDR3 consists of 11 residues. The germline gives CDR1 DFQATT, CDR2 SNEGSKA (reference sequence). The CDR3 DNA reads TGCAGTGCCGAGGAGGGCAATGAGCAGTTCTTC. Translation gives CSAEEGNEQFF.

This clone was counted only a few times. The chain has TRBV28 and TRBJ2-5, with TRBD2 matching over 8 bases. Trimming took 6 bases from V and 4 from J; bases not matched to a gene: 16. The length of the CDR3 is 17 residues. The V gene's germline CDR1 is MDHEN and CDR2 SYDVKM. CDR3 residues: CASSPGRDSPHGETQYF. DNA for the CDR3: TGTGCCAGCAGCCCCGGGAGGGATTCCCCCCACGGAGAGACCCAGTACTTC. Full variable domain (rest looked up from reference TRBV28 and TRBJ2-5): DVKVTQSSRYLVKRTGEKVFLECVQDMDHENMFWYRQDPGLGLRLIYFSYDVKMKEKGDIPEGYSVSREKKERFSLILESASTNQTSMYLCASSPGRDSPHGETQYFGPGTRLLVL.

The rearrangement links TRBV27 to TRBJ2-5; D may be TRBD2 (5 bases). The CDR3 has 13 residues. CDR1 and CDR2 from the germline V gene are MNHEY and SMNVEV (reference sequence). V was shortened by 3 bases and J by 2 bases, with 7 bases between the two germline ends. The CDR3 DNA reads as TGTGCCAGCAGTTTTAGACTACAAGAGACCCAGTACTTC. Translation gives CASSFRLQETQYF.

The V and J genes are TRBV29-1 and TRBJ2-1, with 15 bases matching TRBD2. CDR3 size: 15 residues. The trim removed 6 bases at V and 4 bases at J, leaving 4 bases unmatched. Germline V CDR1 and CDR2: SQVTM, ANQGSEA. The CDR3: CSVGLAGGPYNEQFF. CDR3 bases: TGCAGCGTCGGACTAGCGGGAGGGCCTTACAATGAGCAGTTCTTC.

The V gene is TRBV5-1, the J gene TRBJ1-5, with TRBD1 matching over 7 bases. J lost 7 bases, V lost 1 base, and 2 bases had no gene match. This CDR3 has 13 residues. In germline, CDR1 is SGHRS, CDR2 YFSETQ. Here the CDR3 reads CASSLRGLQPQHF. The CDR3 DNA sequence: TGCGCCAGCAGCTTGAGGGGGCTCCAGCCCCAGCATTTT. The full variable domain, rest sourced from reference TRBV5-1 and TRBJ1-5, is KAGVTQTPRYLIKTRGQQVTLSCSPISGHRSVSWYQQTPGQGLQFLFEYFSETQRNKGNFPGRFSGRQFSNSRSEMNVSTLELGDSALYLCASSLRGLQPQHFGDGTRLSIL.

In its sample, this clone was seen a few times. This rearrangement joins TRBV2 to TRBJ1-2; TRBD1 might be the D (6 bases). Trimming took 7 bases from V and 5 from J, leaving 11 bases between them. Germline CDR1 and CDR2: SNHLY and FYNNEI. CDR3 size: 12 residues. The CDR3 spells CASTDRLYGYTF. The CDR3 DNA is TGTGCCAGCACCGACAGGTTGTATGGCTACACCTTC.

J is TRBJ1-2 and V is TRBV28; TRBD1 matches 8 bases. The CDR3 length is 12 residues. The J segment lost 7 bases and the V segment lost 7 bases, leaving 5 bases of the junction unmatched. Germline V gene sequence: CDR1 MDHEN, CDR2 SYDVKM. As DNA, the CDR3 is TGTGCCAGCACGAGGGACAGGAGTGGCTACACCTTC. Translated, it gives CASTRDRSGYTF.

The gene calls are TRBV28 and TRBJ1-2; 7 bases match TRBD1. Germline CDR1 is MDHEN and CDR2 is SYDVKM. The junction had 7 bases not matched to a gene; V was cut back by 10 bases and J by 2 bases. This CDR3 spans 13 amino acids. DNA for the CDR3: TGTGCCACCCGGGACAGTCGAAACTATGGCTACACCTTC. It translates to CATRDSRNYGYTF.

V is TRBV27 and J is TRBJ2-7, with 7 bases identical to TRBD1. The CDR3 spans 14 residues. With 5 bases clipped from V and 1 base from J, the junction kept 5 bases outside the gene matches. Looked up from germline, CDR1 is MNHEY and CDR2 is SMNVEV (reference sequence). The CDR3 spells CASSTDRFSYEQYF. CDR3 nucleotides: TGTGCCAGCAGTACGGACAGGTTTTCCTACGAGCAGTACTTC.

This chain joins TRBV6-5 and TRBJ2-1; 8 positions agree with TRBD1. Germline CDR1 is MNHEY and CDR2 is SVGAGI. J gave up 6 bases and V 4 bases, and 5 bases lay outside the gene matches. There are 14 residues in the CDR3. CDR3 amino acids: CASSSDRGGNEQFF. In nucleotides, the CDR3 is TGTGCCAGCAGTTCCGACAGGGGAGGCAATGAGCAGTTCTTC.

The V call is TRBV29-1, the J call TRBJ1-2; 8 bases match TRBD1. V shed 4 bases, J shed 4 bases, and the junction held 8 bases outside the gene matches. This CDR3 region has 14 residues. Germline V gene lookup returns CDR1 SQVTM and CDR2 ANQGSEA. In DNA form, the CDR3 reads TGCAGCGTTGCGGAGACAGGGGCGAGCTATGGCTACACCTTC. Translation gives CSVAETGASYGYTF.

V usage is TRBV9 and J usage is TRBJ2-1; 8 nucleotides match TRBD2. Germline lookup yields CDR1 SGDLS and CDR2 YYNGEE. Losses at the gene ends were 4 bases for V and 7 bases for J; bases not matched to a gene: 10. The CDR3 totals 15 residues. CDR3 protein: CASSPTGTRTNEQFF. CDR3 nucleotides: TGTGCCAGCAGCCCAACCGGGACTAGGACTAATGAGCAGTTCTTC.

The V call is TRBV5-1, the J call TRBJ2-2; 7 nucleotides align to TRBD2. Germline V gives CDR1 SGHRS, CDR2 YFSETQ. The CDR3 totals 16 residues. The V and J ends lost 5 bases and 2 bases, in that order; junction bases with no gene match: 9. The CDR3 DNA follows: TGCGCCAGCAGGCCCCTGGGGGGGGACAACACCGGGGAGCTGTTTTTT. Protein product: CASRPLGGDNTGELFF. The full variable domain, its missing parts supplied by reference TRBV5-1 and TRBJ2-2, is KAGVTQTPRYLIKTRGQQVTLSCSPISGHRSVSWYQQTPGQGLQFLFEYFSETQRNKGNFPGRFSGRQFSNSRSEMNVSTLELGDSALYLCASRPLGGDNTGELFFGEGSRLTVL.

V usage is TRBV2 and J usage is TRBJ2-1; 7 bases map to TRBD2. The CDR3 covers 14 residues. V shed 4 bases, J shed 7 bases, and the junction held 7 bases outside the gene matches. Germline CDR1 SNHLY, CDR2 FYNNEI. CDR3 residues: CASSGGSSGNEQFF. CDR3 in DNA: TGTGCCAGCAGTGGCGGGAGTTCGGGGAATGAGCAGTTCTTC.

This clone was observed a handful of times. This chain connects TRBV4-1 to TRBJ2-1; 9 nucleotides match TRBD2. This CDR3 is 16 amino acids long. Per germline, CDR1 MGHRA and CDR2 YSYEKL. Trimming took 5 bases from V and 0 from J; bases not matched to a gene: 5. In DNA, the CDR3 is TGCGCCAGCAGCGATATTAGCGGGAGCTCCTACAATGAGCAGTTCTTC. Residues: CASSDISGSSYNEQFF.

V is TRBV2 and J is TRBJ1-5, with 8 bases matching TRBD1. V trimming: 6 bases; J trimming: 8 bases; junction bases outside the gene matches: 15. The CDR3 has 16 amino acids. Germline lookup yields CDR1 SNHLY and CDR2 FYNNEI. As DNA, the CDR3 is TGTGCCAGCAGGCCCCCAGGGGGCGCGGGAACTGAGCCCCAGCATTTT. This gives the protein CASRPPGGAGTEPQHF. The variable domain in full, completed from reference TRBV2 and TRBJ1-5, reads EPEVTQTPSHQVTQMGQEVILRCVPISNHLYFYWYRQILGQKVEFLVSFYNNEISEKSEIFDDQFSVERPDGSNFTLKIRSTKLEDSAMYFCASRPPGGAGTEPQHFGDGTRLSIL.

The chain links TRBV7-9 to TRBJ2-7; 8 positions match TRBD1. This CDR3 comprises 13 residues. From germline, CDR1 is SEHNR and CDR2 FQNEAQ (reference sequence). With 5 bases clipped from V and 7 bases from J, the junction kept 7 bases outside the gene matches. CDR3 protein: CASSRQGAREQYF. The CDR3 DNA is TGTGCCAGCAGCCGGCAGGGGGCGAGGGAGCAGTACTTC. Full variable domain (outside the CDR3, taken from reference TRBV7-9 and TRBJ2-7): DTGVSQNPRHKITKRGQNVTFRCDPISEHNRLYWYRQTLGQGPEFLTYFQNEAQLEKSRLLSDRFSAERPKGSFSTLEIQRTEQGDSAMYLCASSRQGAREQYFGPGTRLTVT.

Concerning this clone itself: The junction shows a germline mismatch at one end, possibly a read error. The V and J genes are TRBV5-4 and TRBJ1-1; the match to TRBD1 covers 7 bases. This CDR3 is 14 amino acids long. Per germline, CDR1 SGHNT and CDR2 YYREEE (reference sequence). CDR3 in DNA: TGTGCCAGCAGCTTGGCAGGGGGGAACCCTGAAGCTTTCTTT. It yields the protein CASSLAGGNPEAFF.

The chain has TRBV5-1 and TRBJ2-5; 15 nucleotides match TRBD2. The CDR3 loop spans 15 amino acids. The V gene end was trimmed by 4 bases and the J gene end by 5 bases; junction bases not matched to a gene: 3. CDR1 is SGHRS and CDR2 is YFSETQ in the germline V gene. The CDR3 region is CASSQGLAGGETQYF. Here the CDR3 DNA reads TGCGCCAGCAGCCAAGGACTAGCGGGAGGGGAGACCCAGTACTTC.

The chain links TRBV5-6 to TRBJ2-7; 12 bases agree with TRBD2. In germline, CDR1 is SGHDT, CDR2 YYEEEE. The CDR3 loop spans 14 amino acids. With V trimmed by 5 bases and J by 2 bases, 2 bases remained unmatched. As DNA, the CDR3 is TGTGCCAGCAGGCCTAGCGGGAGGGCCTACGAGCAGTACTTC. It yields the protein CASRPSGRAYEQYF.

The V and J genes are TRBV19 and TRBJ1-5; unclear D gene. The CDR3 runs 13 residues. The V gene lost 6 bases and the J gene lost 9 bases, with 15 bases spanning the gap. Germline CDR1 LNHDA, CDR2 SQIVND (reference sequence). The CDR3: CASREYPARPQHF. For the CDR3, the DNA is TGTGCCAGTAGGGAGTACCCCGCCCGGCCCCAGCATTTT. Together with reference TRBV19 and TRBJ1-5, the CDR3 gives the full variable domain: DGGITQSPKYLFRKEGQNVTLSCEQNLNHDAMYWYRQDPGQGLRLIYYSQIVNDFQKGDIAEGYSVSREKKESFPLTVTSAQKNPTAFYLCASREYPARPQHFGDGTRLSIL.

The J gene is TRBJ2-7, the V gene TRBV15; no clear D. The germline V gene has CDR1 LNHNV and CDR2 YYDKDF (reference sequence). The CDR3 is 18 amino acids. V shed 1 base and J shed 2 bases, with 21 bases lying between them. The CDR3 sequence is CATSRATRGDFTAYEQYF. CDR3 sequence (DNA): TGTGCCACCAGCAGAGCCACCCGAGGCGACTTCACTGCCTACGAGCAGTACTTC. The complete variable domain, with remaining parts taken from reference TRBV15 and TRBJ2-7, reads DAMVIQNPRYQVTQFGKPVTLSCSQTLNHNVMYWYQQKSSQAPKLLFHYYDKDFNNEADTPDNFQSRRPNTSFCFLDIRSPGLGDTAMYLCATSRATRGDFTAYEQYFGPGTRLTVT.

The CDR3 coding sequence is TGTGCCAGCAGCCAAAACAGGGGGCAGAACACTGAAGCTTTCTTT. Protein sequence: CASSQNRGQNTEAFF. The J gene is TRBJ1-1, the V gene TRBV14, with 9 bases matching TRBD1. Germline lookup yields CDR1 SGHDN and CDR2 FVKESK. Losses at the gene ends were 2 bases for V and 1 base for J; bases not matched to a gene: 2. The CDR3 is 15 amino acids. Together with reference TRBV14 and TRBJ1-1, the CDR3 gives the full variable domain: EAGVTQFPSHSVIEKGQTVTLRCDPISGHDNLYWYRRVMGKEIKFLLHFVKESKQDESGMPNNRFLAERTGGTYSTLKVQPAELEDSGVYFCASSQNRGQNTEAFFGQGTRLTVV.

In regard to this clone: At the DNA level, this CDR3 is encoded by other sequences in the same sample as well. The J gene is TRBJ2-7, the V gene TRBV7-2; D gene ambiguous. Germline CDR1 reads SGHTA; CDR2 reads FQGNSA. The CDR3 is 14 amino acids. The V and J ends lost 1 base and 3 bases respectively, with 10 bases between them. This CDR3 reads CASSLEVGVYEQYF. The CDR3 DNA reads TGTGCCAGCAGCTTAGAGGTGGGCGTCTACGAGCAGTACTTC.

This clone appeared a single time. The chain recombines TRBV21-1 with TRBJ2-3; the tabulated D call, TRBD2, remains unverified against the DNA. TRBV21-1 is described as a pseudogene. CDR3 length: 16 amino acids. In DNA, the CDR3 is TGTGCCAGCAGCAAAGTATGGCCGGGAGGGACACATACGCAGTATTTT. This codes for CASSKVWPGGTHTQYF.

V usage is TRBV6-6 and J usage is TRBJ2-2; maybe TRBD1 (6 bases). Deletions cut 5 bases from V and 7 bases from J, with 8 bases between. Germline lookup yields CDR1 MNHNY and CDR2 SVGAGI (reference sequence). CDR3 length equals 12 residues. CDR3 sequence reads: CASSPDSGELFF. In DNA, the CDR3 is TGTGCCAGCAGTCCGGACAGCGGGGAGCTGTTTTTT.

This clone was recorded a few times. The chain recombines TRBV9 with TRBJ2-1; 9 positions agree with TRBD2. The CDR3 has 16 amino acids. Germline V gives CDR1 SGDLS, CDR2 YYNGEE. The ends lost 7 bases at V and 2 bases at J; junction bases unmatched: 10. The CDR3 loop reads CASSPLSGSAYNEQFF. The CDR3 DNA sequence: TGTGCCAGCTCTCCCCTTAGCGGGAGCGCCTACAATGAGCAGTTCTTC.

This rearrangement joins TRBV6-6 to TRBJ2-1; 8 bases are shared with TRBD1. Trimming cost V 2 bases and J 10 bases; bases outside gene matches: 4. Per germline, CDR1 MNHNY and CDR2 SVGAGI (reference sequence). The CDR3 totals 13 residues. This CDR3 reads CASSYPGGKEQFF. CDR3 nucleotides: TGTGCCAGCAGTTACCCAGGGGGCAAAGAGCAGTTCTTC.

As for this clone: The junction departs from the called germline gene at one end, perhaps through a read error. The rearrangement links TRBV13 to TRBJ2-6; TRBD1 is a possible D gene (5 bases). The CDR3 extends over 13 amino acids. Germline CDR1 and CDR2: PRHDT and FYEKMQ (reference sequence). As DNA, the CDR3 is TGTGCCAGCAAGGCGCTTGGGGCCAACGGCCTGACTTTC. This codes for CASKALGANGLTF.